This T cell receptor (beta chain) was obtained from a study of T cell repertoires in cytomegalovirus infection. Study-wide background: TCR beta signatures that were public indicated CMV infection and matching HLA type. Regarding the study as a whole: The study found HLA-C-restricted CMV-specific TCR beta clonotypes dominating the ex vivo response. The study identified carriers of CMV plus the relevant HLA from cumulative public TCR beta family frequency.

TCRdb itself ran the reads through MiXCR, one entry per CDR3 protein. The sample shows about 180,000 distinct CDR3 sequences, roughly an eighth of them seen only once. This clonotype was observed many times. Its cognate antigen is unknown. Between the trimmed V and J ends, which lost 0 bases and 10 bases, there was a span of 19 bases. Germline CDR1 is SGHNT and CDR2 is YYREEE (reference sequence). CDR3 length equals 15 residues. The rearrangement joins TRBV5-4 to TRBJ1-2; D uncertain. Sequenced sample: PBMCs. The receptor was derived from a human donor in good health (CMV status not recorded). Some clones in this sample may be carry-over from other donors' samples. CDR3 loop: CASSLGRSTFIDYTF. In DNA, the CDR3 is TGTGCCAGCAGCTTGGGACGGTCGACCTTTATAGACTACACCTTC. The full variable domain, in which reference TRBV5-4 and TRBJ1-2 provide the parts outside the CDR3, is ETGVTQSPTHLIKTRGQQVTLRCSSQSGHNTVSWYQQALGQGPQFIFQYYREEENGRGNFPPRFSGLQFPNYSSELNVNALELDDSALYLCASSLGRSTFIDYTFGSGTRLTVV.